This T cell receptor beta chain was recovered during a study of blood T cell repertoires in COVID-19. Study in general: T cells, B-cell-depleted T cells, or PBMCs provided the cDNA or gDNA that served as material.

Profiled with immunoSEQ multiplex PCR; TCRdb holds only in-frame clones, not every one. This table has roughly 210,000 clones, about nine tenths appearing once. This clone was observed a handful of times. The germline CDR1 and CDR2 sequences are MNHEY and SVGAGI. This CDR3 region has 13 residues. Trimming pared 6 bases from V and 5 bases from J, leaving 13 bases between. Sequences were obtained from peripheral blood. This sequence originates from a man between 65 and 80 years old with acute or convalescent COVID-19. The J gene is TRBJ1-1, the V gene TRBV6-5, with TRBD1 as a possible D gene (6 bases). The CDR3 bases are TGTGCCAGCAGCAGACAGGATAGAACTGAAGCTTTCTTT. As protein: CASSRQDRTEAFF.